This TCR beta chain was identified in a study of cytomegalovirus exposure and HLA in healthy donors. Broader study findings: HLA alleles were associated with around 17,000 TCR beta sequences in a later analysis at 0.05 false discovery rate.

13 Jbeta primers and 60 Vbeta primers were used for the PCR. TCRdb keeps only in-frame clones here, not all; method: immunoSEQ multiplex PCR. The sample shows 150,000 to 200,000 clones, just under 80% of them seen only once. Remarks on this clone: The antigen is not known.

The sample taken for sequencing was PBMCs. The receptor's source is a woman between 50 and 59 years old in good health and CMV-seropositive.

DNA for the CDR3: TGTGCCAGCAGCACCCCTTGGACTAGCGGATTCTACAATGAGCAGTTCTTC. Translated, it gives CASSTPWTSGFYNEQFF. The chain combines TRBV7-9 with TRBJ2-1; 10 positions agree with TRBD2. After removal of 5 bases from V and 3 bases from J, the junction contained 10 bases not matched to a gene. Germline V gives CDR1 SEHNR, CDR2 FQNEAQ (reference sequence). The CDR3 covers 17 residues. Supplemented by reference TRBV7-9 and TRBJ2-1, the full variable domain reads DTGVSQNPRHKITKRGQNVTFRCDPISEHNRLYWYRQTLGQGPEFLTYFQNEAQLEKSRLLSDRFSAERPKGSFSTLEIQRTEQGDSAMYLCASSTPWTSGFYNEQFFGPGTRLTVL.